This TCR beta chain was captured in a study of technical replicates of blood from a handful of donors. The data were produced by immunoSEQ multiplex PCR, yet TCRdb's version contains in-frame clones alone and is incomplete. This sample has approximately 51,000 clones, with about 94% found just once. V lost 6 bases, J lost 4 bases, and 8 bases stayed unmatched. Per germline, CDR1 LNHNV and CDR2 YYDKDF (reference sequence). The CDR3 has 16 amino acids. Only one count was recorded for this clone. The material sequenced was PBMCs. The clonotype was recovered from a human donor in good health. Some clones in this sample may be carry-over from other donors' samples. The chain is built from TRBV15 and TRBJ1-6; 8 bases align to TRBD1. The DNA for the CDR3 is TGTGCCACCAGTAAAGGACAGGGCACATATAATTCACCCCTCCACTTT. Translating gives CATSKGQGTYNSPLHF.